These 15 T cell receptor beta chains came from one sample sequenced in a study of T cells after yellow fever vaccination. TCRdb used MiXCR to reprocess the 5' RACE reads, holding one entry per CDR3 protein. The table shows over 120,000 distinct CDR3 sequences, with 6.6% occurring only once. Specimen: CD4+ T cells sorted from PBMCs, collected 10 days after the yellow fever booster vaccination. Source of these receptors: a man aged 25-45 years who received the YFV17D yellow fever vaccine.

This clonotype was counted at least ten times. V is TRBV20-1 and J is TRBJ2-7; no firm D call. Trimming shortened V by 5 bases and J by 3 bases, and 14 bases separated the two germline ends. CDR3 length: 13 residues. Germline-derived CDR1 and CDR2 are DFQATT and SNEGSKA (reference sequence). The CDR3 DNA sequence: TGCAGTGCTCAACTCCTACGAAGCTACGAGCAGTACTTC. Translated: CSAQLLRSYEQYF.

To note about this clonotype: A much bigger clone sits one base away, suggesting this may be a read error. This chain uses TRBV7-2 with TRBJ2-1; D possibly corresponds to TRBD2 (6 bases). This CDR3 has 14 residues. With 4 bases removed from V and 12 bases from J, the gap between germline ends came to 19 bases. Per the germline V gene, CDR1 is SGHTA and CDR2 is FQGNSA. Here the CDR3 reads CASSSEVGVGGQFF. In DNA, the CDR3 is TGTGCCAGCAGCTCAGAAGTGGGGGTCGGGGGGCAGTTCTTC.

Many counts were recorded for this clonotype. The genes are TRBV11-2 and TRBJ1-3; TRBD1 might be the D (5 bases). CDR1 is SGHAT and CDR2 is FQNNGV in the germline V gene. Between the trimmed V and J ends, which lost 1 base and 2 bases, there was a span of 18 bases. The CDR3 sequence is 18 residues long. The CDR3 loop reads CASSLGPAGGSTGNTIYF. The CDR3 DNA reads as TGTGCCAGCAGCTTAGGCCCCGCGGGGGGTTCAACTGGAAACACCATATATTTT. Complete variable domain (other parts from reference TRBV11-2 and TRBJ1-3): EAGVAQSPRYKIIEKRQSVAFWCNPISGHATLYWYQQILGQGPKLLIQFQNNGVVDDSQLPKDRFSAERLKGVDSTLKIQPAKLEDSAVYLCASSLGPAGGSTGNTIYFGEGSWLTVV.

This clonotype was detected many times. The chain uses TRBV9 and TRBJ2-1; TRBD2 might be the D (5 bases). Germline CDR1 SGDLS, CDR2 YYNGEE. V lost 0 bases and J lost 8, with 9 bases in between. The CDR3 loop spans 13 amino acids. The CDR3 protein is CASSVVLADEQFF. The CDR3 DNA follows: TGTGCCAGCAGCGTAGTTCTAGCCGATGAGCAGTTCTTC.

This clonotype was seen repeatedly, ten times or more. The genes are TRBV5-5 and TRBJ2-1; no firm D call. CDR1 is SGHKS and CDR2 is YYEKEE in the germline V gene (reference sequence). This CDR3 spans 17 amino acids. Trimming took off 1 base at V and 0 bases at J, with 14 bases between the two ends. The CDR3 here is CASSLIQASSSYNEQFF. CDR3 sequence (DNA): TGTGCCAGCAGCTTGATTCAGGCGTCGAGCTCCTACAATGAGCAGTTCTTC.

Of note for this clonotype: This may be a read error: a much more frequent sequence differs by one nucleotide. The genes are TRBV6-1 and TRBJ2-7, with 7 bases identical to TRBD2. The J segment lost 6 bases and the V segment lost 8 bases, leaving 10 bases of the junction unmatched. Germline CDR1 and CDR2: MNHNS and SASEGT. This CDR3 contains 13 residues. The CDR3 is CASSSLTGGEQYF. CDR3 bases: TGTGCCAGCTCCTCTCTAACGGGAGGCGAGCAGTACTTC.

There are many counts of this clonotype. This chain links TRBV7-2 with TRBJ1-1; TRBD1 might be the D (6 bases). Trimming removed 5 bases from V and 2 bases from J, with 15 bases in between. The CDR3 runs to 15 residues. Germline V gene lookup returns CDR1 SGHTA and CDR2 FQGNSA. The CDR3 sequence is CASSQNGGTNTEAFF. CDR3 sequence (DNA): TGTGCCAGCAGCCAAAATGGCGGGACAAACACTGAAGCTTTCTTT. Combining the CDR3 with reference TRBV7-2 and TRBJ1-1 gives the whole variable domain GAGVSQSPSNKVTEKGKDVELRCDPISGHTALYWYRQSLGQGLEFLIYFQGNSAPDKSGLPSDRFSAERTGGSVSTLTIQRTQQEDSAVYLCASSQNGGTNTEAFFGQGTRLTVV.

This clonotype was seen repeatedly, ten times or more. This chain connects TRBV5-8 to TRBJ2-2, with 9 bases identical to TRBD2. V dropped 5 bases and J dropped 4; count of bases not matched to a gene: 6. The CDR3 totals 15 residues. The germline V gene has CDR1 SGHTS and CDR2 YDEGEE. This chain's CDR3 is CASSSLAGVTGELFF. DNA for the CDR3: TGTGCCAGCAGTTCACTAGCGGGCGTCACCGGGGAGCTGTTTTTT.

This clonotype was detected many times. At one boundary the junction diverges from the germline segment, which might be a read error. The chain uses TRBV10-1 and TRBJ1-2, with a tentative D call TRBD1 (6 bases). There are 13 residues in the CDR3. Germline-derived CDR1 and CDR2 are WNHNN and SYGVQD (reference sequence). CDR3 region: CASSESEQGRTSF. The CDR3 nucleotides read TGCGCCAGCAGTGAGTCCGAACAGGGCCGCACTTCCTTC.

The rearrangement uses TRBV18 and TRBJ2-1; D may be TRBD1 (6 bases). Germline lookup yields CDR1 KGHSH and CDR2 LQKENI. V shed 0 bases and J shed 9 bases, with 18 bases lying between them. The CDR3 totals 16 residues. The CDR3 sequence: CASSPPGLRTVPEQFF. The CDR3 DNA sequence: TGTGCCAGCTCACCACCGGGCCTAAGGACAGTTCCTGAGCAGTTCTTC.

This clonotype was seen ten or more times. The chain is built from TRBV29-1 and TRBJ2-1; D may be TRBD2 (6 bases). The CDR3 extends over 14 amino acids. In germline, CDR1 is SQVTM, CDR2 ANQGSEA. V lost 7 bases and J lost 7, with 20 bases in between. CDR3 region: CSAAQRLVFNEQFF. The DNA for the CDR3 is TGCAGCGCCGCCCAACGACTAGTTTTTAATGAGCAGTTCTTC.

The sample holds many counts of this clonotype. The chain combines TRBV7-2 with TRBJ2-5; D is perhaps TRBD1 (5 bases). Looked up from germline, CDR1 is SGHTA and CDR2 is FQGNSA. Trimming took off 6 bases at V and 5 bases at J, with 19 bases between the two ends. This CDR3 is built from 15 residues. The CDR3 DNA sequence: TGTGCCAGCAGTGAGTCCTTAGTAAGGGGTGAGACCCAGTACTTC. Its translation is CASSESLVRGETQYF.

This clonotype occurred many times. The chain recombines TRBV3-1 with TRBJ2-3; D is unclear. CDR1 is LGHDT and CDR2 is YNNKEL in the germline V gene (reference sequence). This CDR3 region has 17 residues. Trimming cost V 1 base and J 1 base, with 15 bases left between them. The CDR3 DNA reads TGTGCCAGCAGCCAAGGAGCGCCAGCGCTACGCACAGATACGCAGTATTTT. Residues: CASSQGAPALRTDTQYF.

This chain connects TRBV7-2 to TRBJ2-2; D is uncertain. Germline V gene data show CDR1 as SGHTA and CDR2 as FQGNSA. CDR3 length: 14 amino acids. V gave up 0 bases and J gave up 8 bases, with 10 bases separating them. The CDR3: CASSLARSAGELFF. For the CDR3, the DNA is TGTGCCAGCAGCTTAGCGAGGAGTGCGGGGGAGCTGTTTTTT.

In this sample, this clonotype turned up many times. This chain links TRBV29-1 with TRBJ2-2; D might be TRBD1 (7 bases). This CDR3 contains 13 residues. Germline CDR1 reads SQVTM; CDR2 reads ANQGSEA. Trimming cost V 4 bases and J 4 bases, with 10 bases left between them. Here the CDR3 DNA reads TGCAGCGTTGCCCAGGGGGGCACCGGGGAGCTGTTTTTT. Protein sequence: CSVAQGGTGELFF.